This T cell receptor beta chain was retrieved from a study of T-cell memory formation after mild COVID-19. A word on this clonotype: The antigen is undetermined.

5'RACE with constant-segment primers yielded barcoded, UMI-tagged TCR alpha and TCR beta cDNA libraries. TCRdb passed the 5' RACE reads through MiXCR, listing each CDR3 protein once. Here the sample spans under 250,000 distinct CDR3 sequences, roughly 15% being singletons. Germline CDR1 reads MNHNY; CDR2 reads SVGAGI (reference sequence). This CDR3 is built from 12 residues. V was trimmed by 8 bases and J by 5 bases, leaving 12 bases between them. Findings and caveats of the study: A balance of CD4 and CD8 characterized clones contracting day 15 to 85, whereas later expanders leaned CD4+.

The sequenced sample was PBMCs or a T cell subset sorted from them (not recorded which). This chain connects TRBV6-6 to TRBJ2-5; no clear D. The TCR originated in an adult woman who had mild COVID-19 (a few samples of this study predate the infection). Cell type and time point are not known. CDR3: CASSGYTETQYF. DNA for the CDR3: TGTGCCAGCTCTGGTTACACGGAGACCCAGTACTTC.